Listed here are 9 T cell receptor beta chains from one sample, sequenced in a study of T cells in Graves' hyperthyroidism and ophthalmopathy. Researchers amplified the TCR beta CDR3 regions from RNA transcripts. Using the HTBI primer set, a first-round RT-PCR was run on the TCR CDR3. TCRdb itself ran the multiplex PCR reads through MiXCR, one entry per CDR3 protein. In the table there are more than 55,000 distinct CDR3 sequences, roughly half of which are singletons. The sample taken for sequencing was blood. The origin of the receptors is an older woman with Graves' ophthalmopathy.

The gene calls are TRBV9 and TRBJ2-1; 15 nucleotides line up with TRBD2. The CDR3 loop spans 15 amino acids. V gave up 0 bases and J gave up 15 bases; unmatched junction bases: 7. Germline-derived CDR1 and CDR2 are SGDLS and YYNGEE. In DNA, the CDR3 is TGTGCCAGCAGCGTAGGTTGGACTAGCGGGAGGGGGCGGTTCTTC. This codes for CASSVGWTSGRGRFF.

This clonotype was observed at least ten times. The chain joins TRBV10-3 to TRBJ1-1, with 7 nucleotides matching TRBD1. The CDR3 runs 14 residues. In germline, CDR1 is ENHRY, CDR2 SYGVKD. With V trimmed by 6 bases and J by 1 base, 5 bases remained unmatched. The CDR3 loop reads CAIRVGQQNTEAFF. In DNA, the CDR3 is TGTGCCATCAGAGTGGGACAGCAGAACACTGAAGCTTTCTTT.

The chain joins TRBV18 to TRBJ2-3; 10 bases agree with TRBD2. The junction had 9 bases not matched to a gene; V was cut back by 3 bases and J by 0 bases. CDR1 KGHSH and CDR2 LQKENI come from the germline V gene. This CDR3 is 18 amino acids long. This CDR3 reads CASSPRAGGLSSTDTQYF. In DNA form, the CDR3 reads TGTGCCAGCTCACCGAGAGCGGGGGGGTTATCTAGCACAGATACGCAGTATTTT.

The chain uses TRBV4-1 and TRBJ2-3; D call uncertain. CDR1 is MGHRA, CDR2 YSYEKL, per germline. V lost 8 bases and J lost 3, with 18 bases in between. This CDR3 spans 15 amino acids. DNA for the CDR3: TGCGCCAGCGTCGATACCCTGGGTGTGACAGATACGCAGTATTTT. Protein sequence: CASVDTLGVTDTQYF.

The rearrangement links TRBV7-2 to TRBJ2-7, with 12 bases lining up with TRBD2. The CDR3 is 13 amino acids. Germline CDR1 is SGHTA and CDR2 is FQGNSA. Trimming took 6 bases from V and 5 from J; bases not matched to a gene: 2. In DNA, the CDR3 is TGTGCCAGCAGGACTAGCGGGAGAAACGAGCAGTACTTC. Translation gives CASRTSGRNEQYF.

Many counts were recorded for this clonotype. The chain uses TRBV19 and TRBJ1-4, with a weak D call TRBD1 (6 bases). V was pared by 3 bases and J by 7 bases, with 12 bases between. The germline V gene encodes CDR1 LNHDA and CDR2 SQIVND (reference sequence). The CDR3 runs to 14 residues. In DNA form, the CDR3 reads TGTGCCAGTAGTATTGCGGGGGCTGGTGAAAAACTGTTTTTT. The encoded protein is CASSIAGAGEKLFF. The complete variable domain, with remaining parts taken from reference TRBV19 and TRBJ1-4, reads DGGITQSPKYLFRKEGQNVTLSCEQNLNHDAMYWYRQDPGQGLRLIYYSQIVNDFQKGDIAEGYSVSREKKESFPLTVTSAQKNPTAFYLCASSIAGAGEKLFFGSGTQLSVL.

The rearrangement uses TRBV7-2 and TRBJ2-3; 7 nucleotides match TRBD2. Looked up from germline, CDR1 is SGHTA and CDR2 is FQGNSA. The CDR3 loop spans 12 amino acids. J lost 10 bases, V lost 1 base, and 2 bases had no gene match. This chain's CDR3 is CASSLEGGAQYF. DNA for the CDR3: TGTGCCAGCAGCTTAGAGGGAGGGGCGCAGTATTTT.

The gene calls are TRBV20-1 and TRBJ2-3; 11 nucleotides line up with TRBD2. CDR1 DFQATT and CDR2 SNEGSKA come from the germline V gene (reference sequence). This CDR3 is 17 amino acids long. V shed 0 bases and J 2 bases; nucleotides not matched to a gene: 7. The CDR3 coding sequence is TGCAGTGCTAGAGATGGGCTAGCGGGGGGCATCACAGATACGCAGTATTTT. Protein: CSARDGLAGGITDTQYF.

This clonotype was recorded many times. The chain couples TRBV20-1 to TRBJ2-5; D possibly corresponds to TRBD2 (5 bases). Germline assignment: CDR1 DFQATT and CDR2 SNEGSKA (reference sequence). This CDR3 spans 13 amino acids. Trimming took off 3 bases at V and 5 bases at J, with 13 bases between the two ends. The CDR3 sequence: CSARSQRGETQYF. In DNA form, the CDR3 reads TGCAGTGCTAGGTCTCAGCGAGGGGAGACCCAGTACTTC.